This T cell receptor beta chain was found in a study of CXCR3-negative and CXCR3-positive naive CD8 T cells. At the level of the study: Collectively, the libraries yielded some 140 million TRB reads in total, at about 1.5 +/- 0.3 million per library. Study-level results: Comparison of naive cells showed more hydrophobic TRB CDR3s in CXCR3-positive than in CXCR3-negative naive cells. CXCR3 expression dropped partially after cryopreservation, and most assays relied on fresh PBMCs.

The CDR3 loop spans 13 amino acids. The V gene's germline CDR1 is SGHDN and CDR2 FVKESK. A remark on this clonotype: Its cognate antigen is unknown.

The study sorted every CD8+ T cell subset in triplicate at 300,000 or so cells each. A CD45RO-CCR7+CD27+CD95- phenotype identified naive CD8+ T cells. With UMI labels, 5' RACE was used to prepare the TRB cDNA libraries. For each CDR3 protein, TCRdb gives one entry from its re-call of the 5' RACE reads, without DNA. The sample has 80,000 to 100,000 distinct CDR3 sequences, and its top ten clones hold roughly 0.89%. This chain uses TRBV14 with TRBJ2-7; TCRdb lists TRBD2, though no DNA is available to test this call. Sequences were obtained from naive CXCR3+ CD8+ T cells from blood. Subset defined: CD45RO-CCR7+CD27+CD95- naive CD8+ T cells expressing CXCR3 (TNR3+). This receptor was identified in a human donor in good health. Some clones in this sample may be carry-over from other donors' samples. CDR3 region: CATAEDPSYEQYF.